This section outlines one T cell receptor (beta chain) sequence together with its context. Its antigen is undetermined. This specimen comes from a study of OX40 agonist ivuxolimab in advanced cancers. On the study more broadly: Every 2 weeks, patients received ivuxolimab intravenously, dosed at 0.01 to 10 mg/kg. Study-wide findings and caveats: Some of the nonresponding patients also showed low levels of normalized T-cell clonal expansion.

Some clones are missing from TCRdb's copy, which holds only in-frame ones; the method was immunoSEQ multiplex PCR. The table lists tens of thousands of clones, roughly 86% of them singletons. The CDR3 has 14 residues. Trimming stripped 0 bases from V and 4 bases from J, with 7 bases between. CDR1 is SGDLS, CDR2 YYNGEE, per germline. The rearrangement links TRBV9 to TRBJ2-2; D is uncertain. The clonotype comes from an adult with an advanced solid tumor such as melanoma, head and neck, liver or kidney cancer. This specimen was CD4+ or CD8+ T cells sorted from blood, taken in a trial of the OX40 agonist ivuxolimab. The CDR3 protein is CASSVDLGTGELFF. In nucleotides, the CDR3 is TGTGCCAGCAGCGTAGATTTGGGCACCGGGGAGCTGTTTTTT.